The 23 T cell receptor beta chains listed next were all sequenced from one sample in a study of blood T cell repertoires in COVID-19. Assay used: immunoSEQ multiplex PCR; TCRdb lists only in-frame clones, some missing. The table lists about 400,000 clones, about 89% of them singletons. The specimen sequenced was peripheral blood. These receptors were taken from a woman in her 30s with acute or convalescent COVID-19.

V usage is TRBV3-1 (or the pseudogene TRBV3-2) and J usage is TRBJ2-7; a weak D match, TRBD2 (6 bases). Germline assignment: CDR1 LGHDT and CDR2 YNNKEL (reference sequence). Deletions cut 4 bases from V and 2 bases from J, with 15 bases between. The length of the CDR3 is 15 residues. CDR3 sequence reads: CASSPSSGATYEQYF. CDR3 nucleotide sequence: TGTGCCAGCAGCCCTTCCTCGGGAGCTACCTACGAGCAGTACTTC.

The chain combines TRBV7-2 with TRBJ2-3; D might be TRBD2 (6 bases). This CDR3 has 17 amino acids. Trimming cost V 1 base and J 2 bases, with 16 bases left between them. CDR1 and CDR2 from the germline V gene are SGHTA and FQGNSA. The CDR3 DNA is TGTGCCAGCAGCTTAGTTTTTGGAGGACTAAACACAGATACGCAGTATTTT. Translated: CASSLVFGGLNTDTQYF.

This chain connects TRBV14 to TRBJ1-1; D is unclear. The germline gives CDR1 SGHDN, CDR2 FVKESK. Trimming pared 3 bases from V and 5 bases from J, leaving 13 bases between. The CDR3 loop spans 14 amino acids. The CDR3 nucleotides are TGTGCCAGCAGCCAGCACCTAGGGAGAACTGAAGCTTTCTTT. It specifies CASSQHLGRTEAFF.

The chain uses TRBV9 and TRBJ2-2; 9 bases align to TRBD1. Trimming cost V 1 base and J 6 bases; bases outside gene matches: 1. This CDR3 is 14 amino acids long. Germline V gives CDR1 SGDLS, CDR2 YYNGEE. The CDR3 is CASSVNRGPGELFF. The CDR3 region has the DNA TGTGCCAGCAGCGTAAACAGGGGGCCCGGGGAGCTGTTTTTT.

The V call is TRBV13, the J call TRBJ1-4; 8 bases map to TRBD1. CDR1 is PRHDT, CDR2 FYEKMQ, per germline (reference sequence). V lost 5 bases to trimming and J lost 7 bases; unmatched junction nucleotides: 9. This CDR3 has 15 residues. CDR3 protein: CASSRTGGYIEKLFF. In DNA, the CDR3 is TGTGCCAGCAGCCGCACAGGGGGGTATATTGAAAAACTGTTTTTT. The variable domain in full, completed from reference TRBV13 and TRBJ1-4, reads AAGVIQSPRHLIKEKRETATLKCYPIPRHDTVYWYQQGPGQDPQFLISFYEKMQSDKGSIPDRFSAQQFSDYHSELNMSSLELGDSALYFCASSRTGGYIEKLFFGSGTQLSVL.

The J gene is TRBJ2-7, the V gene TRBV21-1; no DNA check was done on the table's D call, TRBD2. TRBV21-1 corresponds to a pseudogene. The CDR3 has 13 amino acids. CDR3 DNA: TGTGCCAGCCCGTGGAACGGGGCCTACGAGCAGTACTTC. Encoded protein: CASPWNGAYEQYF.

The CDR3 protein is CASSLGTSPETQYF. The DNA of the CDR3 is TGTGCCAGCAGCCTTGGGACTAGTCCGGAGACCCAGTACTTC. The chain is built from TRBV7-9 and TRBJ2-5, with 8 bases aligning to TRBD2. The CDR3 covers 14 residues. The germline gives CDR1 SEHNR, CDR2 FQNEAQ (reference sequence). V was clipped by 5 bases and J by 5 bases; unmatched bases: 7.

In this sample, this clone turned up a few times. The V gene is TRBV5-1, the J gene TRBJ2-7; possibly TRBD1 for D (5 bases). V lost 0 bases to trimming and J lost 6 bases, with 13 bases between them. In germline, CDR1 is SGHRS, CDR2 YFSETQ. The CDR3 runs 14 residues. The DNA of the CDR3 is TGCGCCAGCAGCTTGGTGGACATTACATCCGAGCAGTACTTC. Its protein is CASSLVDITSEQYF.

The V and J genes are TRBV6-5 and TRBJ2-3; maybe TRBD2 (5 bases). Germline V gene lookup returns CDR1 MNHEY and CDR2 SVGAGI. CDR3 length: 13 residues. V was shortened by 7 bases and J by 3 bases, with 11 bases between the two germline ends. Here the CDR3 reads CASKEGGTDTQYF. The DNA for the CDR3 is TGTGCCAGCAAGGAAGGCGGGACAGATACGCAGTATTTT.

The genes are TRBV7-6 and TRBJ2-7, with D uncertain. The CDR3 runs 11 residues. V dropped 4 bases and J dropped 4 bases, with 5 bases sitting between them. Germline-derived CDR1 and CDR2 are SGHVS and FNYEAQ. DNA for the CDR3: TGTGCCAGCAGCTCCTTATACGAGCAGTACTTC. Encoded protein: CASSSLYEQYF.

As concerns this clone: The sample holds other DNA sequences that translate to the same CDR3. V and J are TRBV18 and TRBJ2-7, with TRBD1 identical over 7 bases. The CDR3 extends over 12 amino acids. The ends lost 6 bases at V and 3 bases at J; junction bases unmatched: 2. CDR1 KGHSH and CDR2 LQKENI come from the germline V gene. CDR3 DNA: TGTGCCAGCTCGAGGGACAGCTACGAGCAGTACTTC. Its protein is CASSRDSYEQYF.

This clone was observed once. The rearrangement joins TRBV6-5 to TRBJ1-5, with D hard to call. Germline V gives CDR1 MNHEY, CDR2 SVGAGI. The CDR3 is 14 amino acids. Trimming cost V 7 bases and J 0 bases, with 10 bases left between them. CDR3 in amino acids: CASTISGSNQPQHF. CDR3 nucleotides: TGTGCCAGCACGATCAGTGGTAGCAATCAGCCCCAGCATTTT.

Points on this clone: A read error is possible here, since a much larger clone lies one base away. The chain combines TRBV5-6 with TRBJ2-1, with TRBD1 identical over 8 bases. CDR3 length equals 13 residues. Germline values: CDR1 SGHDT, CDR2 YYEEEE. V lost 2 bases and J lost 6; bases outside the gene matches: 1. The DNA of the CDR3 is TGTGCCAGCAGCTTAGGACAGGGCAATGAGCAGTTCTTC. Encoded protein: CASSLGQGNEQFF.

The table lists this clone with a count of one. The V gene is TRBV28, the J gene TRBJ2-6, with D perhaps TRBD2 (6 bases). V shed 4 bases and J shed 4 bases, with 11 bases lying between them. Germline-derived CDR1 and CDR2 are MDHEN and SYDVKM. CDR3 length equals 15 residues. The chain's CDR3 is CASSSLALGANVLTF. The CDR3 coding sequence is TGTGCCAGCAGTTCCCTAGCGTTGGGGGCCAACGTCCTGACTTTC.

This clone was seen only once. V is TRBV10-2 and J is TRBJ2-7; D not certain. The CDR3 has 13 residues. Germline values: CDR1 WSHSY, CDR2 SAAADI. V was cut by 0 bases and J by 6 bases, with 9 bases left in between. The chain's CDR3 is CASSESIVIEQYF. CDR3 DNA sequence: TGCGCCAGCAGTGAGTCGATAGTAATCGAGCAGTACTTC.

The rearrangement joins TRBV4-1 to TRBJ2-7, with D possibly being TRBD1 (6 bases). Trimming stripped 0 bases from V and 2 bases from J, with 11 bases between. Germline lookup yields CDR1 MGHRA and CDR2 YSYEKL. The CDR3 runs to 15 residues. CDR3 in amino acids: CASSQEGDTTYEQYF. The CDR3 region has the DNA TGCGCCAGCAGCCAAGAGGGGGACACCACCTACGAGCAGTACTTC.

The V gene is TRBV30, the J gene TRBJ2-4, with a weak D call TRBD2 (6 bases). V was pared by 1 base and J by 6 bases, with 13 bases between. The length of the CDR3 is 14 residues. Germline values: CDR1 GTSNPN, CDR2 SVGIG (reference sequence). CDR3 residues: CAWSAGLSRNIQYF. The CDR3 DNA follows: TGTGCCTGGAGTGCCGGACTATCCCGAAACATTCAGTACTTC.

The gene calls are TRBV9 and TRBJ2-5; maybe TRBD1 (6 bases). The length of the CDR3 is 14 residues. The germline V gene has CDR1 SGDLS and CDR2 YYNGEE. Trimming removed 2 bases at V and 3 bases at J, with 11 bases between. DNA for the CDR3: TGTGCCAGCAGCGTCCAGGGGTCCGAAGAGACCCAGTACTTC. Amino acids: CASSVQGSEETQYF.

This clone was counted a single time. V is TRBV5-8 and J is TRBJ2-7; 16 bases are shared with TRBD2. Germline V gene data show CDR1 as SGHTS and CDR2 as YDEGEE. The CDR3 spans 17 residues. Germline trimming cut 4 bases from V and 3 bases from J; bases unmatched to any gene: 7. The CDR3 nucleotides read TGTGCCAGCAGCAGGGGACTAGCGGGGGGGCCCGGCTACGAGCAGTACTTC. This sequence encodes CASSRGLAGGPGYEQYF.

This clone was recorded a few times. The chain employs TRBV3-1 (or the pseudogene TRBV3-2) and TRBJ2-5; 12 positions match TRBD2. The V segment lost 1 base and the J segment 2 bases; nucleotides outside the gene matches: 5. CDR3 length: 17 residues. CDR1 is LGHDT, CDR2 YNNKEL, per germline (reference sequence). The CDR3 DNA is TGTGCCAGCAGCCAAGGACTAGCGGGGGCAATACAAGAGACCCAGTACTTC. Amino acid sequence: CASSQGLAGAIQETQYF.

The gene calls are TRBV6-5 and TRBJ1-1; 7 nucleotides align to TRBD1. Germline V CDR1 and CDR2: MNHEY, SVGAGI. CDR3 length equals 12 residues. V dropped 5 bases and J dropped 6; count of bases not matched to a gene: 3. The CDR3 reads CASSQGTAEAFF. The CDR3 nucleotides are TGTGCCAGCAGTCAGGGGACAGCTGAAGCTTTCTTT.

The chain couples TRBV13 to TRBJ2-7; TRBD1 is a possible D gene (5 bases). The CDR3 has 14 residues. Trimming took 0 bases from V and 1 from J, leaving 7 bases between them. Germline V gene lookup returns CDR1 PRHDT and CDR2 FYEKMQ (reference sequence). The CDR3 nucleotides are TGTGCCAGCAGCTTAGGTCGACAGTCCTACGAGCAGTACTTC. It specifies CASSLGRQSYEQYF.

The CDR3 here is CAAHGTGRNQPQHF. CDR3 coding DNA: TGTGCCGCTCACGGCACAGGTCGCAATCAGCCCCAGCATTTT. The chain carries TRBV6-5 and TRBJ1-5, with D perhaps TRBD1 (5 bases). Trimming removed 11 bases from V and 2 bases from J, with 16 bases in between. Germline V gene data show CDR1 as MNHEY and CDR2 as SVGAGI. The CDR3 extends over 14 amino acids.